Here is one T cell receptor beta chain with its context. Its target is not known. This specimen includes other DNA sequences encoding the same CDR3. Clones were read by immunoSEQ multiplex PCR, and TCRdb kept only the in-frame ones, dropping some. The table includes about 120,000 clones, about 80% detected once. Germline CDR1 SGHNT, CDR2 YYREEE (reference sequence). The V gene lost 0 bases and the J gene lost 4 bases, with 14 bases spanning the gap. The CDR3 is 16 amino acids. The record originates from a study of radiotherapy plus CTLA-4 blockade in lung cancer. Findings and limits, study-wide: Reports state that early shifts in blood T cell clones, with interferon-beta, best predicted response.

The material sequenced was peripheral blood, taken from a patient treated with radiotherapy plus ipilimumab. The J gene is TRBJ1-5, the V gene TRBV5-4; D may be TRBD1 (5 bases). This sequence was found in a human donor with non-small cell lung cancer that progressed on radiotherapy plus ipilimumab. Some clones in this sample may be carry-over from other donors' samples. Written as DNA, the CDR3 is TGTGCCAGCAGCTTGGGGGGGATTGGACCTAATCAGCCCCAGCATTTT. Encoded protein: CASSLGGIGPNQPQHF.